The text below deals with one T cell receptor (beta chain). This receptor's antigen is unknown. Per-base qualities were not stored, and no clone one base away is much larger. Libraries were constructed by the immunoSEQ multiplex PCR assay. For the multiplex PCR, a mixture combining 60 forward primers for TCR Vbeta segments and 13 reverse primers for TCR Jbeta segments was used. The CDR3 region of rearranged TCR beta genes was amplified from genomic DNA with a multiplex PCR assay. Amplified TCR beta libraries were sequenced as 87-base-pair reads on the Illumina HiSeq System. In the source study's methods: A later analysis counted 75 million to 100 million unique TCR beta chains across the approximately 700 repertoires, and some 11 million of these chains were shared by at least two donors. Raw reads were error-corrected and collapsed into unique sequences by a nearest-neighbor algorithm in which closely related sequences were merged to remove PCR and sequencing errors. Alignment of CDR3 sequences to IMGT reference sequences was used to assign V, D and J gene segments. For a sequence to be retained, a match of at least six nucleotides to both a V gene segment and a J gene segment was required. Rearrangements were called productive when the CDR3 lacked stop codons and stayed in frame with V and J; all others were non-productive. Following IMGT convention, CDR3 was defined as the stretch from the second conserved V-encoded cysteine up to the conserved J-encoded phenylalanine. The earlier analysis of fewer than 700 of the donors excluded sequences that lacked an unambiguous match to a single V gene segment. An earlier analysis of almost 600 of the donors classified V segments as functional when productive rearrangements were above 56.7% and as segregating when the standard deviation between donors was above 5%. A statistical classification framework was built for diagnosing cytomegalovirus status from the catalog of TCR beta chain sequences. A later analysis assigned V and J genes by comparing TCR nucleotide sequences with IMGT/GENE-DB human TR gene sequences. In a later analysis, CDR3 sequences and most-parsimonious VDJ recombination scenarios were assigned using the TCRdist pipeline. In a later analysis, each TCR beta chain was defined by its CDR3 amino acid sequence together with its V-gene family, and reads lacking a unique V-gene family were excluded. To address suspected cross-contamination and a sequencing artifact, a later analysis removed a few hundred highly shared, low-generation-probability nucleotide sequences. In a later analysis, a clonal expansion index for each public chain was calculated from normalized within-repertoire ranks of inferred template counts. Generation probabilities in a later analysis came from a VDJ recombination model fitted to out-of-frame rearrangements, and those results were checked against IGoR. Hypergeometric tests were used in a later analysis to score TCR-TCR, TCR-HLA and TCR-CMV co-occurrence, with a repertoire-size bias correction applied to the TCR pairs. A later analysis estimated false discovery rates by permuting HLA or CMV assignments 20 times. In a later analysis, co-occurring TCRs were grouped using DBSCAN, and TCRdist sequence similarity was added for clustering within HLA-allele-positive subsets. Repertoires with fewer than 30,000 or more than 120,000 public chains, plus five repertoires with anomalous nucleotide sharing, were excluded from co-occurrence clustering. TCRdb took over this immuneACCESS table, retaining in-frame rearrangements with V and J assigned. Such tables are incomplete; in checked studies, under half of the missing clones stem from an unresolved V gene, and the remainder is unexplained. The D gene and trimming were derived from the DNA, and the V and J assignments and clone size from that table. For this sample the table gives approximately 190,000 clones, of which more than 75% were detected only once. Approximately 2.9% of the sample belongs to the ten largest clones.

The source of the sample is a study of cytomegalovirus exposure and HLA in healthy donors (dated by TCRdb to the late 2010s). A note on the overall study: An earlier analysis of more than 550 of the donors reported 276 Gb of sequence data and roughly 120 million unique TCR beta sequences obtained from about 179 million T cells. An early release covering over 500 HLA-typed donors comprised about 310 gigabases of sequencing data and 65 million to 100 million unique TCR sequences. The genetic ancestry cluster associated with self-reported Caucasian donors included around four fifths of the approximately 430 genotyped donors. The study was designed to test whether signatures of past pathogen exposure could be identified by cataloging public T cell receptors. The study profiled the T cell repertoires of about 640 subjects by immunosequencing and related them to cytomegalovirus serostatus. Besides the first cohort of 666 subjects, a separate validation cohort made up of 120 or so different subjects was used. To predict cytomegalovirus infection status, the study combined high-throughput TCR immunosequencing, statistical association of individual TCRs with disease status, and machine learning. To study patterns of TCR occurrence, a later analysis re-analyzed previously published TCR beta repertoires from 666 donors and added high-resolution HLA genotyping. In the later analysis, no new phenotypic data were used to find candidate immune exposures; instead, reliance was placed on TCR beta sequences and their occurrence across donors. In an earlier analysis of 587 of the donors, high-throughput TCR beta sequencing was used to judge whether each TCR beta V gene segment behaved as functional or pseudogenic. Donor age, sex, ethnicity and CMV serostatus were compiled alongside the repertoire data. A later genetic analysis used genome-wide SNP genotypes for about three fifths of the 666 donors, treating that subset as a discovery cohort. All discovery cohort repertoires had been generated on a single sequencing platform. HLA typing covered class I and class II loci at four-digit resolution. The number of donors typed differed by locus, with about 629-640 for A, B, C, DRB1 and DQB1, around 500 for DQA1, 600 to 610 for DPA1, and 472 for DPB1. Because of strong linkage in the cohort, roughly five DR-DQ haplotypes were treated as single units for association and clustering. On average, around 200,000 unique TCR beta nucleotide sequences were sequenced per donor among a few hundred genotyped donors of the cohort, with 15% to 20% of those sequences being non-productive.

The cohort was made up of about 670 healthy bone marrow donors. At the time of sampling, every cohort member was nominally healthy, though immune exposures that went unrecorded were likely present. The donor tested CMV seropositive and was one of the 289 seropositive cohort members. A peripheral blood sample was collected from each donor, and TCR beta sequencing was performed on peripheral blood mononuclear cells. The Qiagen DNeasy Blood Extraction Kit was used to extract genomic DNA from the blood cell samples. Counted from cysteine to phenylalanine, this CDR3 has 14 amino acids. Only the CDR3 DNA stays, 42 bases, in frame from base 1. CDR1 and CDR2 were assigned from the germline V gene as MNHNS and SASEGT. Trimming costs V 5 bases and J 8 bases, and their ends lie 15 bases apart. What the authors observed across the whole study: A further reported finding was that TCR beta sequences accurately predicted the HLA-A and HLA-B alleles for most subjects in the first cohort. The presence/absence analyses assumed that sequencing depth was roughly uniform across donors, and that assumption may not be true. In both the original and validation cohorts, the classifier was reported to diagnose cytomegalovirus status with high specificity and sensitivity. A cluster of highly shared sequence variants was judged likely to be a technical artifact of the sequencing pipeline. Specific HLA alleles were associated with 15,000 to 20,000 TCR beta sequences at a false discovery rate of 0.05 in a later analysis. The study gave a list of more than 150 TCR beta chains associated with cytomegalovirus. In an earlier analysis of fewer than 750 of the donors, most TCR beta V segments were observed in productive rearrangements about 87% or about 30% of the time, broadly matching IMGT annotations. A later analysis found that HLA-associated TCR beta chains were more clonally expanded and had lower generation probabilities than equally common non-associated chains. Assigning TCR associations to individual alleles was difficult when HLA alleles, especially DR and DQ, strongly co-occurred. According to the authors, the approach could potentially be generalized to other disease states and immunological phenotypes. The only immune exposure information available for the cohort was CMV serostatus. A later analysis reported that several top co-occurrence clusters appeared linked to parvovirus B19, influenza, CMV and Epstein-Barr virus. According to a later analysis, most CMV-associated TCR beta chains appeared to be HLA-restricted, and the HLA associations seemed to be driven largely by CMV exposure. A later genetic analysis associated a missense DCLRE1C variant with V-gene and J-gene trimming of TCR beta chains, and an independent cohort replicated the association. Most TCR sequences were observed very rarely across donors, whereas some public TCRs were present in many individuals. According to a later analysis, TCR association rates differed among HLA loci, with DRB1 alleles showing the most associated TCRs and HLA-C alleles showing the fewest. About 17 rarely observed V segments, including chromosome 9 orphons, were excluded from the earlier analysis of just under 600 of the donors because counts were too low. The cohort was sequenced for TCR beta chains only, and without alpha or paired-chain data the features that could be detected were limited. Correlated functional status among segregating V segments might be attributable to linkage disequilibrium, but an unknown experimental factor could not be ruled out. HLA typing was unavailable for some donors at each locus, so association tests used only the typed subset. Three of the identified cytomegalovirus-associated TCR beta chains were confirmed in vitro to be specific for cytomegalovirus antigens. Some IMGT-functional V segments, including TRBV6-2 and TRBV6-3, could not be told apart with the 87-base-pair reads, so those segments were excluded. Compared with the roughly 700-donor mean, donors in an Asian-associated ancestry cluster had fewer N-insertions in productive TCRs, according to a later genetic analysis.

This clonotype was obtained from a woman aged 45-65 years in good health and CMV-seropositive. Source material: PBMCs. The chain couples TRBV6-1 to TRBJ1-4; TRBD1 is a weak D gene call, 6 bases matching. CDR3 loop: CASSSGRGGEKLFF. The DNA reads TGTGCCAGCAGTTCGGGGAGGGGGGGGGAAAAACTGTTTTTT.